This TCR beta chain is drawn from a study of CXCR3-negative and CXCR3-positive naive CD8 T cells. With UMI labels, 5' RACE was used to prepare the TRB cDNA libraries. TCRdb reprocessed the 5' RACE reads and reports one entry per CDR3 protein, with no DNA. Here the sample table reports 46,000 or so distinct CDR3 sequences. CDR1 is SGHRS, CDR2 YFSETQ, per germline. The CDR3 sequence is 15 residues long. This chain joins TRBV5-1 and TRBJ1-1; absent DNA, TCRdb's TRBD1 call cannot be checked. The specimen sequenced was naive CXCR3- CD8+ T cells from blood. Subset defined: CD45RO-CCR7+CD27+CD95- naive CD8+ T cells lacking CXCR3 (TNR3-). The clonotype comes from a human donor in good health. Some clones in this sample may be carry-over from other donors' samples. Here the CDR3 reads CASSFFDRADTEAFF.